This T cell receptor (beta chain) derives from a study of T cell changes during pregnancy in multiple sclerosis. Method: immunoSEQ multiplex PCR; TCRdb's copy keeps in-frame clones and lacks some. This sample yields around 73,000 clones, of which roughly 92% are seen a single time; about 2.8% belongs to the top ten. Germline V CDR1 and CDR2: MNHEY, SMNVEV (reference sequence). The CDR3 loop spans 16 amino acids. Trimming cost V 4 bases and J 0 bases; bases outside gene matches: 5. The source of this sequence is a female donor in good health, enrolled as a control in a pregnancy study. The chain has TRBV27 and TRBJ2-1; TRBD2 aligns across 8 bases. Sample: peripheral blood, taken in the third trimester of pregnancy. The CDR3 DNA follows: TGTGCCAGCAGTTGGGCTAGCGGGTACTCCTACAATGAGCAGTTCTTC. Encoded protein: CASSWASGYSYNEQFF.